This entry features one T cell receptor beta chain sequence. The CDR3 consists of 14 residues. Trimming took 0 bases from V and 0 from J, leaving 6 bases between them. Per the germline V gene, CDR1 is SGHKS and CDR2 is YYEKEE (reference sequence). The sample is drawn from a study of blood T cell repertoires in COVID-19. Across the study: Italy, Spain and the United States were the sources of the convalescent and acute COVID-19 samples. The analysed material was cDNA or gDNA that came from T cells, B-cell-depleted T cells, or PBMCs.

Original handling: By means of reference gene primer amplification, nucleated cell counts were estimated. The table came from immunoSEQ multiplex PCR; TCRdb's copy has only in-frame clones and leaves some out. V and J calls and clone size come straight from that table; D and trimming were deduced from the DNA. In the table there are 60,000 to 75,000 clones, 88% of which are singletons. Sequences were obtained from peripheral blood. This receptor was obtained from a woman over 75 with active COVID-19. The chain employs TRBV5-5 and TRBJ1-1; D is uncertain. CDR3 loop: CASSLGPMNTEAFF. The CDR3, as DNA: TGTGCCAGCAGCTTGGGGCCGATGAACACTGAAGCTTTCTTT. Full variable domain (rest looked up from reference TRBV5-5 and TRBJ1-1): DAGVTQSPTHLIKTRGQQVTLRCSPISGHKSVSWYQQVLGQGPQFIFQYYEKEERGRGNFPDRFSARQFPNYSSELNVNALLLGDSALYLCASSLGPMNTEAFFGQGTRLTVV.